A single sample gave rise to the 14 T cell receptor beta chains below, sequenced in a study of T-cell reconstitution after alpha-beta-depleted transplantation in children. Unique molecular identifiers were incorporated when the TCRbeta library was constructed. TCRdb re-called the PCR reads with MiXCR, one entry per CDR3 protein. The sample lists a few hundred thousand distinct CDR3 sequences, around 12% occurring once. Sequencing was performed on PBMCs from the stem cell graft donor, taken from the stem cell graft. The source of these receptors is a human donor who donated a stem cell graft to a child with combined immunodeficiency.

V is TRBV6-1 and J is TRBJ1-6; no clear D. Between the trimmed V and J ends, which lost 1 base and 9 bases, there was a span of 10 bases. The germline gives CDR1 MNHNS, CDR2 SASEGT. The CDR3 is 14 amino acids. As DNA, the CDR3 is TGTGCCAGCAGTGAAGGGGGTAGCGGTTCACCCCTCCACTTT. Protein product: CASSEGGSGSPLHF.

The sample holds a few counts of this clonotype. The chain employs TRBV25-1 and TRBJ2-3; D gene unclear. The CDR3 is 13 residues long. The V gene's germline CDR1 is MGHDK and CDR2 SYGVNS. V lost 6 bases, J lost 3 bases, and 10 bases lay in between. The CDR3 is CASRELGTDTQYF. The CDR3 DNA follows: TGTGCCAGCAGAGAACTTGGAACAGATACGCAGTATTTT.

This chain uses TRBV12-3 or TRBV12-4 with TRBJ2-1; 12 bases match TRBD1. V dropped 6 bases and J dropped 12; count of bases not matched to a gene: 6. The CDR3 spans 13 residues. CDR3 in DNA: TGTGCCAGCAGGGGGACAGGGGGCGCTGGGCAGTTCTTC. Amino acids: CASRGTGGAGQFF.

This clonotype has a count of ten or more. The chain recombines TRBV24-1 with TRBJ1-5, with D uncertain. This CDR3 is 12 amino acids long. Between the trimmed V and J ends, which lost 4 bases and 5 bases, there was a span of 5 bases. CDR1 is KGHDR and CDR2 is SFDVKD in the germline V gene. The CDR3 spells CATSDRYQPQHF. The CDR3 DNA reads TGTGCCACCAGTGACAGATATCAGCCCCAGCATTTT.

V and J are TRBV7-8 and TRBJ2-7; no clear D gene. The CDR3 totals 12 residues. V was shortened by 4 bases and J by 3 bases, with 7 bases between the two germline ends. Germline assignment: CDR1 SGHVS and CDR2 FQNEAQ. The CDR3 loop is CASSWAHYEQYF. The CDR3 DNA reads TGTGCCAGCAGCTGGGCCCACTACGAGCAGTACTTC.

The chain recombines TRBV9 with TRBJ2-1; 12 nucleotides match TRBD2. The V segment lost 6 bases and the J segment 7 bases; nucleotides outside the gene matches: 8. The CDR3 spans 15 residues. The germline V gene has CDR1 SGDLS and CDR2 YYNGEE. This CDR3 is CASMGRTSGKNEQFF. The CDR3 DNA reads TGTGCCAGCATGGGGAGGACTAGCGGGAAGAATGAGCAGTTCTTC.

This clonotype was detected many times. The J gene is TRBJ2-2, the V gene TRBV4-2; 10 positions match TRBD1. The V segment lost 3 bases and the J segment 7 bases; nucleotides outside the gene matches: 5. Germline CDR1 and CDR2: LGHNA and YNFKEQ. This CDR3 has 15 residues. This CDR3 is CASSHDRGQGGELFF. Written as DNA, the CDR3 is TGTGCCAGCAGCCATGACAGGGGGCAAGGCGGGGAGCTGTTTTTT.

There are many counts of this clonotype. The rearrangement links TRBV20-1 to TRBJ2-5, with TRBD2 matching over 11 bases. The CDR3 spans 16 residues. V lost 5 bases and J lost 3; bases outside the gene matches: 11. CDR1 and CDR2 (germline): DFQATT, SNEGSKA (reference sequence). CDR3 nucleotides: TGCAGTGCTCCCGGTGGGGCTAGCGGGGGGAAAGAGACCCAGTACTTC. The encoded protein is CSAPGGASGGKETQYF.

V and J are TRBV25-1 and TRBJ1-1; TRBD1 is a possible D gene (6 bases). Per the germline V gene, CDR1 is MGHDK and CDR2 is SYGVNS. CDR3 size: 14 residues. Trimming cost V 5 bases and J 3 bases, with 13 bases left between them. The CDR3 protein is CASSPRTAYTEAFF. Written as DNA, the CDR3 is TGTGCCAGCAGTCCAAGGACAGCCTACACTGAAGCTTTCTTT.

This clonotype showed up just a few times. The chain links TRBV7-7 to TRBJ2-1; 10 bases align to TRBD1. CDR1 is SSHAT, CDR2 FNYEAQ, per germline (reference sequence). The CDR3 length is 13 residues. V was pared by 5 bases and J by 8 bases, with 3 bases of the junction left unmatched. Here the CDR3 DNA reads TGTGCCAGCAGCAGGGACAGGGGCGATGAGCAGTTCTTC. Its translation: CASSRDRGDEQFF.

The table lists this clonotype with many counts. This chain connects TRBV5-5 to TRBJ2-4; D remains ambiguous. Germline values: CDR1 SGHKS, CDR2 YYEKEE (reference sequence). The V gene lost 0 bases and the J gene lost 0 bases, with 10 bases spanning the gap. The CDR3 sequence is 16 residues long. CDR3 loop: CASSLDRRLAKNIQYF. DNA for the CDR3: TGTGCCAGCAGCTTGGATAGACGGTTAGCCAAAAACATTCAGTACTTC.

The gene calls are TRBV5-6 and TRBJ2-1; 7 nucleotides match TRBD1. Germline V gives CDR1 SGHDT, CDR2 YYEEEE. The CDR3 contains 14 residues. The junction had 7 bases not matched to a gene; V was cut back by 4 bases and J by 6 bases. Here the CDR3 DNA reads TGTGCCAGCAGCCGCATGTCAGGGGGCAATGAGCAGTTCTTC. It encodes CASSRMSGGNEQFF.

The rearrangement uses TRBV4-3 and TRBJ2-2; D is unresolved. Trimming took 0 bases from V and 3 from J, leaving 8 bases between them. The CDR3 runs to 15 residues. Germline V gene data show CDR1 as LGHNA and CDR2 as YSLEER. The CDR3 region has the DNA TGCGCCAGCAGCCAAGATGACGGGTACACCGGGGAGCTGTTTTTT. Translation: CASSQDDGYTGELFF.

This clonotype came up a few times. In DNA form, the CDR3 reads TGCAGTGCTGGGGGCACAGCCTCTGGTGAAAAACTGTTTTTT. Its protein product is CSAGGTASGEKLFF. This rearrangement joins TRBV20-1 to TRBJ1-4; a weak D match, TRBD1 (6 bases). Germline V CDR1 and CDR2: DFQATT, SNEGSKA (reference sequence). V shed 5 bases and J shed 7 bases, with 17 bases lying between them. The CDR3 runs to 14 residues.